There are many counts of the clone carrying this T cell receptor (beta chain). What it recognizes is unknown. CDR3 and TCR beta VDJ profiling relied on a genomic DNA template. MiXCR was run by TCRdb on the reads, yielding one entry per CDR3 protein. The sample comprises 150,000 to 200,000 distinct CDR3 sequences, 46% of which are singletons, and approximately 2.9% rests with the top ten. The sample belongs to a study of CD8+CD57+ T cells in acquired aplastic anemia. Study at large: Sorted CD4+ and CD8+ cells gave a mean 3.2 ug DNA, range roughly 0.2 to 27.4 ug. An average of approximately 11 million reads for CD4+ cells was obtained from healthy donors.

Germline lookup yields CDR1 DFQATT and CDR2 SNEGSKA (reference sequence). The CDR3 contains 15 residues. V lost 2 bases and J lost 5, with 18 bases in between. Points from the study as a whole: Between the patient and control groups, CD8+ Simpson's diversity did not differ significantly. Roughly 31 was the count of CD8+ CDR3 sequences that patients shared with controls.

Specimen: sorted CD4+, CD8+, or CD8+CD57+ T cells (not recorded which) from PBMCs. V gene TRBV20-1 combines with J gene TRBJ2-5; TRBD1 might be the D (5 bases). This TCR derives from a human donor in good health. CDR3: CSARSGERGWETQYF. CDR3 nucleotides: TGCAGTGCTAGAAGTGGGGAAAGGGGATGGGAGACCCAGTACTTC.